This TCR beta chain was captured in a study of cytomegalovirus exposure and HLA in healthy donors. The CDR3 has 15 amino acids. CDR1 SEHNR and CDR2 FQNEAQ come from the germline V gene (reference sequence). With 60 Vbeta and 13 Jbeta primers, the PCR was carried out. Generated by immunoSEQ multiplex PCR, the TCRdb table keeps only in-frame clones and is missing some. The sample records approximately 150,000 clones, around 84% being singletons. A note on this clone: The junction does not match germline at one end; this may be a read error.

The sequenced sample was PBMCs. V gene TRBV7-9 combines with J gene TRBJ1-3; D call uncertain. This sequence originates from a man aged 25 to 45 in good health and CMV-seropositive. The CDR3 is CSSSPVQTAGNTIYF. The CDR3 coding sequence is TGTTCCAGCAGCCCCGTCCAAACAGCTGGAAACACCATATATTTT.